This T cell receptor beta chain was recovered during a study of PD-1 blockade in classical Hodgkin lymphoma. Across the study: Nivolumab was administered to patients intravenously at 3 mg/kg every 2 weeks. Notes on the study in general: At baseline, newly diagnosed patients reportedly showed less TCR diversity than healthy donors. The baseline diversity of complete responders showed similarity to that of newly diagnosed patients.

In germline, CDR1 is SGHNT, CDR2 YENEEA. Trimming removed 5 bases from V and 0 bases from J; junction bases left unmatched: 9. This CDR3 contains 18 residues. This clone was counted between two and nine times. Its target is not known. Relapses following autologous stem cell transplantation were seen in all patients, with brentuximab vedotin exposure varying. Assay: immunoSEQ multiplex PCR; the TCRdb copy retains only in-frame clones and omits some. The table has some 4,000 clones, around three fifths seen once. J is TRBJ2-1 and V is TRBV11-3, with TRBD2 identical over 11 bases. The source was peripheral blood mononuclear cells (PBMCs), collected at baseline. This receptor was obtained from a human donor with classical Hodgkin lymphoma. The CDR3, as DNA: TGTGCCAGCAGCACCGGGACTAGCGGACCACGCTCCTACAATGAGCAGTTCTTC. The encoded protein is CASSTGTSGPRSYNEQFF.